Sequencing of this TCR beta chain was carried out in a study of T cell repertoires in cytomegalovirus infection. Study-wide findings and caveats: Predominance within the ex vivo response was attributable to HLA-C-restricted CMV-specific TCR beta clonotypes.

There are 16 residues in the CDR3. Trimming removed 1 base from V and 9 bases from J; junction bases left unmatched: 8. Germline CDR1 and CDR2: SGHVS and FQNEAQ. TCRdb re-called the reads with MiXCR, one entry per CDR3 protein. The sample holds a few hundred thousand distinct CDR3 sequences; roughly 13% are singletons and the top ten take 7% to 9.5%. This clonotype has ten or more counts. The antigen is not known. The specimen sequenced was PBMCs. The chain combines TRBV7-8 with TRBJ2-4; 11 positions agree with TRBD2. The TCR was taken from a human donor in good health (CMV status not recorded). Some clones in this sample may be carry-over from other donors' samples. CDR3: CASSLGLAGLAGIQYF. The DNA of the CDR3 is TGTGCCAGCAGCTTAGGACTAGCGGGGCTGGCGGGCATTCAGTACTTC.